The 17 T cell receptor beta chains listed next were all sequenced from one sample in a study of T cell repertoires in cytomegalovirus infection. One entry per CDR3 protein results from TCRdb running MiXCR on the reads. This table holds about 600,000 distinct CDR3 sequences, approximately 25% found once. Sequences were obtained from CD8+ T cells from PBMCs. All receptors derive from a human donor in good health (CMV status not recorded). Some clones in this sample may be carry-over from other donors' samples.

Comment on this clonotype: A much larger clone sits a single nucleotide away, making a read error possible. V usage is TRBV18 and J usage is TRBJ1-5; possible D gene TRBD1, 6 bases. CDR3 length: 20 amino acids. Germline V gene sequence: CDR1 KGHSH, CDR2 LQKENI. This CDR3 is CDSSPNRDTGMKYSNQPQHF. CDR3 nucleotide sequence: TGTGACAGCTCACCAAACCGGGACACCGGGATGAAATATAGCAATCAGCCCCAGCATTTT. Variable domain in full (rest from reference TRBV18 and TRBJ1-5): NAGVMQNPRHLVRRRGQEARLRCSPMKGHSHVYWYRQLPEEGLKFMVYLQKENIIDESGMPKERFSAEFPKEGPSILRIQQVVRGDSAAYFCDSSPNRDTGMKYSNQPQHFGDGTRLSIL.

This clonotype was observed a few times. The rearrangement joins TRBV7-6 to TRBJ2-5; D is undetermined. This CDR3 region has 16 residues. Trimming took 7 bases from V and 5 from J, leaving 23 bases between them. The germline gives CDR1 SGHVS, CDR2 FNYEAQ. This CDR3 is CASTLPLGWADETQYF. The CDR3 DNA reads as TGTGCCAGCACTCTCCCCCTGGGCTGGGCGGATGAGACCCAGTACTTC.

This clonotype showed up just a few times. The chain combines TRBV29-1 with TRBJ1-1, with D tentatively TRBD1 (6 bases). CDR3 length: 12 residues. Trimming cost V 4 bases and J 7 bases, with 13 bases left between them. CDR1 is SQVTM, CDR2 ANQGSEA, per germline. The DNA for the CDR3 is TGCAGCGTTGGAGGGGGTGAGGGTGAAGCTTTCTTT. Translating gives CSVGGGEGEAFF. The full variable domain, with the rest looked up from reference TRBV29-1 and TRBJ1-1, is SAVISQKPSRDICQRGTSLTIQCQVDSQVTMMFWYRQQPGQSLTLIATANQGSEATYESGFVIDKFPISRPNLTFSTLTVSNMSPEDSSIYLCSVGGGEGEAFFGQGTRLTVV.

This clonotype was seen only a few times. V and J are TRBV3-1 and TRBJ2-1; 10 positions match TRBD1. This CDR3 is built from 15 residues. J gave up 4 bases and V 3 bases, and 3 bases lay outside the gene matches. The V gene's germline CDR1 is LGHDT and CDR2 YNNKEL (reference sequence). Written as DNA, the CDR3 is TGTGCCAGCAGCCACGACAGGGGGCGGTACAATGAGCAGTTCTTC. Protein: CASSHDRGRYNEQFF.

This clonotype was seen a handful of times. The chain carries TRBV29-1 and TRBJ1-1, with D perhaps matching TRBD1 (6 bases). The CDR3 extends over 12 amino acids. With 7 bases removed from V and 1 base from J, the gap between germline ends came to 10 bases. CDR1 is SQVTM, CDR2 ANQGSEA, per germline. CDR3 protein: CSAYRENTEAFF. CDR3 coding DNA: TGCAGCGCTTACAGGGAGAACACTGAAGCTTTCTTT.

V gene TRBV11-2 combines with J gene TRBJ2-1; a possible D gene is TRBD2 (6 bases). Per germline, CDR1 SGHAT and CDR2 FQNNGV. V dropped 5 bases and J dropped 6 bases, with 20 bases sitting between them. This CDR3 is 16 amino acids long. This CDR3 is CASSLLSGVIFNEQFF. CDR3 nucleotide sequence: TGTGCCAGCAGCCTACTCTCGGGGGTGATTTTCAATGAGCAGTTCTTC.

V gene TRBV29-1 combines with J gene TRBJ1-2; possibly TRBD1 for D (5 bases). This CDR3 spans 11 amino acids. From germline, CDR1 is SQVTM and CDR2 ANQGSEA. Deletions cut 5 bases from V and 3 bases from J, with 7 bases between. CDR3 protein: CSVLRDYGYTF. In nucleotides, the CDR3 is TGCAGCGTTCTCAGGGACTATGGCTACACCTTC.

Many counts were recorded for this clonotype. The chain couples TRBV7-9 to TRBJ2-3; D not certain. This CDR3 is built from 12 residues. Trimming took off 1 base at V and 4 bases at J, with 3 bases between the two ends. Looked up from germline, CDR1 is SEHNR and CDR2 is FQNEAQ (reference sequence). CDR3 in amino acids: CASSLDADTQYF. The CDR3 region has the DNA TGTGCCAGCAGCTTAGATGCAGATACGCAGTATTTT.

The genes are TRBV7-6 and TRBJ2-3; tentative D call: TRBD1 (5 bases). V was clipped by 4 bases and J by 0 bases, with 11 bases between them. Germline loops: CDR1 SGHVS, CDR2 FNYEAQ. The CDR3 consists of 15 residues. CDR3 protein: CASSSRESSTDTQYF. The CDR3 DNA sequence: TGTGCCAGCAGCTCCAGGGAATCTAGCACAGATACGCAGTATTTT.

To note about this clonotype: A much larger clone lies a single base off, so this may be a read error. The chain combines TRBV28 with TRBJ2-6; D gene ambiguous. Germline V CDR1 and CDR2: MDHEN, SYDVKM. This CDR3 has 15 residues. Trimming left V 6 bases short and J 0 bases short, with 9 bases between. CDR3 in amino acids: CASSSNVSGANVLTF. The CDR3 bases are TGTGCCAGCAGCTCCAACGTCTCTGGGGCCAACGTCCTGACTTTC.

In this sample, this clonotype turned up many times. The chain uses TRBV7-2 and TRBJ1-1; no firm D call. Between the trimmed V and J ends, which lost 5 bases and 4 bases, there was a span of 17 bases. The germline gives CDR1 SGHTA, CDR2 FQGNSA. CDR3 length equals 15 residues. DNA for the CDR3: TGTGCCAGCAGCCCCCAGGCCGGGATGAGCACTGAAGCTTTCTTT. It specifies CASSPQAGMSTEAFF. Based on the CDR3 plus reference TRBV7-2 and TRBJ1-1, the full variable domain is GAGVSQSPSNKVTEKGKDVELRCDPISGHTALYWYRQSLGQGLEFLIYFQGNSAPDKSGLPSDRFSAERTGGSVSTLTIQRTQQEDSAVYLCASSPQAGMSTEAFFGQGTRLTVV.

The rearrangement links TRBV5-6 to TRBJ2-1; possibly TRBD1 or TRBD2 for D (5 bases each). The CDR3 runs to 12 residues. Germline V gives CDR1 SGHDT, CDR2 YYEEEE. The V gene lost 3 bases and the J gene lost 9 bases, with 10 bases spanning the gap. CDR3 in DNA: TGTGCCAGCAGCTCTTCGAGGGGTGAGCAGTTCTTC. It specifies CASSSSRGEQFF.

The J gene is TRBJ2-2, the V gene TRBV2, with D possibly being TRBD2 (6 bases). V dropped 7 bases and J dropped 6 bases, with 9 bases sitting between them. Germline V gene lookup returns CDR1 SNHLY and CDR2 FYNNEI. CDR3 size: 12 residues. The CDR3: CASIRRAGELFF. In DNA form, the CDR3 reads TGTGCCAGCATTCGGAGGGCCGGGGAGCTGTTTTTT.

The rearrangement joins TRBV6-5 to TRBJ2-6, with 7 bases lining up with TRBD1. The CDR3 is made up of 17 amino acids. CDR1 MNHEY and CDR2 SVGAGI come from the germline V gene. V trimming: 4 bases; J trimming: 2 bases; junction bases outside the gene matches: 8. CDR3 bases: TGTGCCAGCAGTTGGGACAGCTCCCCGGCTGGGGCCAACGTCCTGACTTTC. Protein: CASSWDSSPAGANVLTF.

This clonotype was observed a handful of times. The chain joins TRBV29-1 to TRBJ2-3; 11 positions match TRBD1. Per the germline V gene, CDR1 is SQVTM and CDR2 is ANQGSEA. After removal of 4 bases from V and 12 bases from J, the junction contained 6 bases not matched to a gene. This CDR3 spans 12 amino acids. The CDR3: CSVAGQGDHQYF. Here the CDR3 DNA reads TGCAGCGTTGCGGGACAGGGGGATCACCAGTATTTT.

This clonotype was counted only a few times. The chain uses TRBV12-3 or TRBV12-4 and TRBJ2-2; D is unresolved. The CDR3 has 15 residues. The V end was cut by 1 base, the J end by 5 bases, with 11 bases between. CDR3 residues: CASSLEEPGTGELFF. CDR3 nucleotide sequence: TGTGCCAGCAGTTTAGAGGAACCTGGGACCGGGGAGCTGTTTTTT.

This clonotype was seen a few times. J is TRBJ2-1 and V is TRBV19, with 9 bases identical to TRBD2. This CDR3 has 15 residues. V lost 5 bases, J lost 7 bases, and 9 bases stayed unmatched. Germline V gives CDR1 LNHDA, CDR2 SQIVND (reference sequence). The DNA of the CDR3 is TGTGCCAGTAGTGACCTAGCGGGGCGGTGGAATGAGCAGTTCTTC. Its protein is CASSDLAGRWNEQFF.